The 11 T cell receptor beta chains presented below share a single source sample, sequenced in a study of Ad26.COV2.S vaccination and SARS-CoV-2 variants (dated by TCRdb to the early 2020s). The receptor library was made with the immunoSEQ multiplex PCR assay. This immuneACCESS table, as held by TCRdb, lists in-frame sequences with V and J called but not all clones. Of the missing ones, under half trace to an unresolved V gene in checked studies; the others have no known cause. Recorded for this sample are 350,000 to 450,000 clones; roughly 94% of them occurred a single time. The top ten hold 3.9% of the sample. The label giving this sample's time point can be read as: individuals recovered from natural SARS-CoV-2 infection. Sample: peripheral blood, taken after recovery from COVID-19. The receptors originated from a human donor who had recovered from COVID-19.

This rearrangement joins TRBV5-1 to TRBJ2-7, with D perhaps TRBD1 or TRBD2 (5 bases each). CDR1 SGHRS and CDR2 YFSETQ come from the germline V gene. The CDR3 totals 16 residues. V dropped 5 bases and J dropped 1 base, with 19 bases sitting between them. The CDR3 region has the DNA TGCGCCAGCAGAACAAACACCGGGACGGGATCCTACGAGCAGTACTTC. Protein sequence: CASRTNTGTGSYEQYF. Based on the CDR3 plus reference TRBV5-1 and TRBJ2-7, the full variable domain is KAGVTQTPRYLIKTRGQQVTLSCSPISGHRSVSWYQQTPGQGLQFLFEYFSETQRNKGNFPGRFSGRQFSNSRSEMNVSTLELGDSALYLCASRTNTGTGSYEQYFGPGTRLTVT.

This clone was seen only a few times. The chain employs TRBV12-3 or TRBV12-4 and TRBJ1-1; D perhaps matches TRBD1 (5 bases). V lost 5 bases and J 4 bases, leaving 11 bases between the germline ends. CDR3 length: 13 amino acids. This chain's CDR3 is CASSMFGGTEAFF. The CDR3 coding sequence is TGTGCCAGCAGTATGTTTGGGGGCACTGAAGCTTTCTTT.

Only one count was recorded for this clone. V is TRBV2 and J is TRBJ2-1, with D possibly called TRBD1 or TRBD2 (5 bases each). The V end lost 7 bases, the J end lost 7 bases, and 20 bases lay between the germline ends. CDR1 is SNHLY, CDR2 FYNNEI, per germline. The CDR3 length is 15 residues. CDR3 in DNA: TGTGCCAGCAACAGAGGGGAGAGGGCTCTTAATGAGCAGTTCTTC. Protein sequence: CASNRGERALNEQFF.

Only one count was recorded for this clone. This chain uses TRBV6-5 with TRBJ2-2; 7 bases line up with TRBD2. V gave up 1 base and J gave up 6 bases; unmatched junction bases: 5. CDR1 is MNHEY and CDR2 is SVGAGI in the germline V gene. The CDR3 is 15 amino acids. The chain's CDR3 is CASSYFGGSSGELFF. The CDR3 DNA follows: TGTGCCAGCAGTTACTTCGGGGGGTCATCCGGGGAGCTGTTTTTT.

The chain is built from TRBV2 and TRBJ1-2; the D is unclear. The V gene's germline CDR1 is SNHLY and CDR2 FYNNEI. V was shortened by 7 bases and J by 5 bases, with 20 bases between the two germline ends. CDR3 length equals 15 residues. The chain's CDR3 is CASTLTSGVKYGYTF. CDR3 sequence (DNA): TGTGCCAGCACCTTGACCTCCGGGGTTAAATATGGCTACACCTTC.

The CDR3 sequence: CASSLVVGAGTEAFF. The CDR3 coding sequence is TGTGCCAGCAGCTTAGTAGTGGGGGCAGGCACTGAAGCTTTCTTT. J is TRBJ1-1 and V is TRBV7-9, with a tentative D call TRBD1 (6 bases). This CDR3 region has 15 residues. V lost 1 base, J lost 4 bases, and 13 bases lay in between. The germline V gene has CDR1 SEHNR and CDR2 FQNEAQ (reference sequence).

The rearrangement links TRBV5-4 to TRBJ2-3; no clear D. The ends were cut back, 4 bases at V and 4 bases at J, with 10 bases in the middle. This CDR3 has 13 residues. Germline CDR1 and CDR2: SGHNT and YYREEE (reference sequence). CDR3 nucleotides: TGTGCCAGCAGCGTCAGTCGGGCAGATACGCAGTATTTT. This codes for CASSVSRADTQYF.

CDR3 protein: CASRGQGLTEAFF. The CDR3 coding sequence is TGTGCCAGTAGAGGACAGGGTTTGACTGAAGCTTTCTTT. V and J are TRBV19 and TRBJ1-1; 8 bases map to TRBD1. This CDR3 comprises 13 residues. J lost 5 bases, V lost 6 bases, and 5 bases had no gene match. The germline CDR1 and CDR2 sequences are LNHDA and SQIVND (reference sequence).

The sample holds one count of this clone. This sequence joins TRBV9 and TRBJ2-1, with 12 bases fitting TRBD2. CDR1 is SGDLS, CDR2 YYNGEE, per germline. The V gene end was trimmed by 7 bases and the J gene end by 1 base; junction bases not matched to a gene: 9. The CDR3 totals 17 residues. CDR3 sequence reads: CASARPSGGVSYNEQFF. For the CDR3, the DNA is TGTGCCAGCGCCCGTCCTAGCGGGGGGGTTTCCTACAATGAGCAGTTCTTC. Together with reference TRBV9 and TRBJ2-1, the CDR3 gives the full variable domain: DSGVTQTPKHLITATGQRVTLRCSPRSGDLSVYWYQQSLDQGLQFLIQYYNGEERAKGNILERFSAQQFPDLHSELNLSSLELGDSALYFCASARPSGGVSYNEQFFGPGTRLTVL.

V usage is TRBV2 and J usage is TRBJ2-1, with unresolved D. CDR3 length: 14 residues. Germline CDR1 and CDR2: SNHLY and FYNNEI. The germline V and J ends were trimmed by 3 bases and 2 bases, with 8 bases remaining between them. CDR3 sequence (DNA): TGTGCCAGCAGTGACACGACACCCTACAATGAGCAGTTCTTC. It translates to CASSDTTPYNEQFF.

The chain joins TRBV5-1 to TRBJ1-1; D possibly corresponds to TRBD1 (6 bases). This CDR3 region has 15 residues. CDR1 is SGHRS, CDR2 YFSETQ, per germline. V lost 4 bases and J lost 5, with 18 bases in between. In nucleotides, the CDR3 is TGCGCCAGCAGCCCGGGACGGGGGGCGGCAACTGAAGCTTTCTTT. Translated: CASSPGRGAATEAFF.